These T cell receptor beta chains were read from a single sample in a study of Tregs in tolerant kidney transplant recipients. Libraries were prepared by immunoSEQ multiplex PCR; TCRdb keeps only in-frame clonotypes and omits some of them. Of about 110,000 clones in the sample, 85% to 90% were seen once. The sequencing used CD4+ T cells from blood, collected before the transplant. The origin of the receptors is a human donor who received a combined kidney and bone marrow transplant. Both conserved end residues are part of each CDR3. Only part of the rows carry a size: once, few, many, or a class if the clone is expanded.

v_call,j_call,clone_size,cdr3_aa
TRBV19,TRBJ1-2,NA,CASSSLRQTTAYGYTF
TRBV6-6,TRBJ2-3,NA,CASRESGTDTQYF
TRBV5-4,TRBJ1-3,once,CASSLTSSGNTIYF
TRBV30,TRBJ2-2,NA,CARQAGTGVTGELFF
TRBV29-1,TRBJ2-1,NA,CSVAGLAGSSYNEQFF
TRBV18,TRBJ2-1,NA,CASSPPGLAGGEQFF
TRBV2,TRBJ2-5,once,CASSGASGGEKTQYF
TRBV18,TRBJ1-2,NA,CASSPPQPTNGYTF
TRBV28,TRBJ1-4,NA,CASSPTGTHEKLFF
TRBV5-1,TRBJ2-1,NA,CASSLGEAGNEQFF
TRBV7-2,TRBJ2-3,NA,CASSLFDTYYTDTQYF
TRBV5-1,TRBJ1-5,NA,CASSLVQYSNQPQHF
TRBV12-5,TRBJ1-6,once,CASGLVIRDSNNSPLHF
TRBV4-2,TRBJ2-3,NA,CASTAGGEDTQYF
TRBV6-7,TRBJ2-7,NA,CASTRDYPYEQYF
TRBV28,TRBJ2-7,NA,CASSRTSGAYEQYF
TRBV4-3,TRBJ2-5,NA,CASSQDLAGKETQYF
TRBV5-4,TRBJ2-4,NA,CASSLPASGSDIQYF
TRBV5-8,TRBJ2-7,few,CASSPVSEQYF
TRBV6-6,TRBJ1-2,NA,CASSYFGGGENYGYTF
TRBV27,TRBJ1-1,NA,CASSFRTGNEAFF
TRBV2,TRBJ1-3,few,CASRQDKSGNTIYF
TRBV5-6,TRBJ1-2,NA,CASSLGPGGYTF
TRBV19,TRBJ2-3,NA,CASRDRGQADTQYF
TRBV5-6,TRBJ2-5,NA,CASSSTGDLYQETQYF
TRBV5-1,TRBJ2-1,NA,CASSLFPSGGAFHNEQFF
TRBV19,TRBJ1-5,NA,CASSIDGNSKSAQHF
TRBV6-6,TRBJ2-5,NA,CASRRSETQYF
TRBV5-4,TRBJ1-1,NA,CASSASVMDTEAFF
TRBV7-6,TRBJ2-7,few,CASSLGGGLIDEQYF
TRBV5-4,TRBJ1-2,NA,CASSLVGLGGGYTF
TRBV7-2,TRBJ2-1,once,CASSPVGGGMYNEQFF
TRBV5-1,TRBJ2-7,medium-sized,CASSWGQPDEQYF
TRBV14,TRBJ1-1,NA,CASSTWDSLNTEAFF
TRBV15,TRBJ1-2,few,CATSSRGNYGYTF
TRBV7-6,TRBJ1-4,NA,CASSRGGADEKLFF
TRBV27,TRBJ2-2,NA,CASSRPRTSGYTGELFF
TRBV19,TRBJ1-2,NA,CASRGTGHYGYTF
TRBV4-1,TRBJ2-7,NA,CASSQAVYSSYEQYF
TRBV6-5,TRBJ1-4,once,CASSRRTGGEKLFF
TRBV28,TRBJ1-1,NA,CASSWPYTEAFF
TRBV29-1,TRBJ1-1,NA,CSVEEGQGITEAFF
TRBV6-1,TRBJ2-5,NA,CASSPHREETQYF
TRBV19,TRBJ1-5,NA,CASSVYGGPQHF
TRBV7-8,TRBJ2-7,few,CASSLDSASGSSYEQYF
TRBV6-1,TRBJ2-7,NA,CASSEFTGLSYEQYF
TRBV4-1,TRBJ2-5,NA,CASSLTRRETQYF
TRBV5-6,TRBJ2-7,NA,CASSLEGWEQYF
TRBV2,TRBJ2-1,NA,CASSVRAGVEQFF
TRBV28,TRBJ2-2,once,CASSTTITGELFF
TRBV2,TRBJ1-4,NA,CASRGVRGLRGNEKLFF
TRBV5-4,TRBJ2-5,NA,CASSWGGPQETQYF
TRBV7-9,TRBJ1-3,NA,CASSLLSYGNTIYF
TRBV19,TRBJ1-2,NA,CASSISGNYGYTF
TRBV5-4,TRBJ2-1,NA,CASSSGGGLAGGRNEQFF